A single sample gave rise to the 16 T cell receptor beta chains below, sequenced in a study of tumor-infiltrating lymphocytes in primary liver carcinoma. Production of TCR beta cDNA used around 0.45 ug total RNA together with a constant-region primer. Libraries for TCR beta were built through three nested multiplex PCR rounds, which together made up a slightly modified ARM-PCR procedure. With TRBV1-TRBV30 forward primers and a C-beta reverse primer, the first two PCR rounds were run for about 10 cycles each. TCRdb re-called the multiplex PCR reads with MiXCR, one entry per CDR3 protein. Here the sample spans approximately 320,000 distinct CDR3 sequences, around three fifths being singletons. Alongside blood RNA obtained from unsorted whole blood, germline DNA was also extracted. Sequenced input: peripheral blood. These receptors all stem from a woman aged 25 to 45 with primary liver carcinoma and hepatitis B virus infection.

This CDR3 is CASSLSAYSSYNSPLHF. The CDR3 DNA reads as TGTGCCAGCAGTTTAAGCGCGTACAGCTCCTATAATTCACCCCTCCACTTT. The chain uses TRBV12-3 or TRBV12-4 and TRBJ1-6; the D is unclear. The CDR3 length is 17 residues. V lost 2 bases, J lost 0 bases, and 11 bases lay in between.

The chain combines TRBV6-1 with TRBJ2-7, with D possibly being TRBD1 or TRBD2 (6 bases each). Germline CDR1 is MNHNS and CDR2 is SASEGT. The V gene lost 1 base and the J gene lost 3 bases, with 28 bases spanning the gap. This CDR3 contains 20 residues. CDR3 protein: CASSEEGRGRRTSGIYEQYF. The CDR3 DNA follows: TGTGCCAGCAGTGAAGAGGGTCGGGGGCGCCGAACCTCAGGAATCTACGAGCAGTACTTC.

This clonotype was seen just once. In this CDR3 the conserved last residue, phenylalanine or tryptophan, is missing, so a read error is likely. This rearrangement joins TRBV7-8 to TRBJ1-5, with a possible D match to TRBD1 (5 bases). The germline V and J ends were trimmed by 1 base and 4 bases, with 11 bases remaining between them. Germline values: CDR1 SGHVS, CDR2 FQNEAQ. The CDR3 consists of 15 residues. The CDR3 here is CASSLDRTSNQPQHL. In DNA form, the CDR3 reads TGTGCCAGCAGCTTAGATCGGACATCAAATCAGCCCCAGCATTTA.

Only a few counts were recorded for this clonotype. A read error is possible here, since a much larger clone lies one base away. The chain carries TRBV29-1 and TRBJ2-1; D tentatively reads TRBD1 or TRBD2 (6 bases each). CDR3 length: 14 residues. Germline V gene sequence: CDR1 SQVTM, CDR2 ANQGSEA. V was trimmed by 4 bases and J by 9 bases, leaving 19 bases between them. CDR3 DNA sequence: TGCAGCGTTGTAGGAGGGGACATAGTGGGTGAGCAGTTCTTC. This gives the protein CSVVGGDIVGEQFF.

The table lists this clonotype with many counts. V and J are TRBV11-2 and TRBJ2-3, with TRBD2 matching 9 bases. V lost 5 bases and J lost 6; bases outside the gene matches: 9. CDR3 length equals 15 residues. Germline assignment: CDR1 SGHAT and CDR2 FQNNGV. CDR3 in DNA: TGTGCCAGCAGCCCCGGAGGCGGGGGGGGGGATACGCAGTATTTT. This codes for CASSPGGGGGDTQYF.

In regard to this clonotype: This may come from a read error, since a much larger clone is one base off. The gene calls are TRBV12-3 or TRBV12-4 and TRBJ2-3; 9 positions agree with TRBD2. With V trimmed by 3 bases and J by 4 bases, 5 bases remained unmatched. CDR3 length equals 15 residues. The CDR3 protein is CASSFVAGVSDTQYF. CDR3 coding DNA: TGTGCCAGCAGTTTTGTAGCGGGAGTTTCAGATACGCAGTATTTT.

For this clonotype: A junction boundary mismatches the germline segment, possibly from a read error. This sequence joins TRBV10-2 and TRBJ2-7, with D perhaps TRBD2 (6 bases). Germline loops: CDR1 WSHSY, CDR2 SAAADI. The CDR3 sequence is 17 residues long. The CDR3 region is CASNEPAAGTGFYEQYF. The CDR3 nucleotides are TGCGCTAGCAATGAGCCAGCCGCCGGGACTGGATTTTACGAGCAGTACTTC.

The CDR3, as DNA: TGTGCCAGCAGCTCCCGGGTACATTGGGTTACGCAGTATTTT. It translates to CASSSRVHWVTQYF. The chain couples TRBV11-1 to TRBJ2-3; no clear D gene. Trimming left V 4 bases short and J 8 bases short, with 16 bases between. The CDR3 contains 14 residues. The germline V gene has CDR1 SGHAT and CDR2 FQDESV (reference sequence).

Many counts were recorded for this clonotype. This chain connects TRBV6-2 or TRBV6-3 to TRBJ2-2; D is undetermined. Trimming shortened V by 0 bases and J by 3 bases, and 14 bases separated the two germline ends. CDR1 is MNHEY, CDR2 SVGEGT, per germline. There are 17 residues in the CDR3. This chain's CDR3 is CASSYSMVEEYTGELFF. The CDR3 DNA reads TGTGCCAGCAGTTACTCGATGGTTGAAGAGTACACCGGGGAGCTGTTTTTT.

Of note for this clonotype: This may be a read error, as it is one base from a much larger clone. The CDR3 coding sequence is TGTGCCAGCAGCTCGGGCCCCTCATGGGAGCAGTACTTC. Translation: CASSSGPSWEQYF. This chain connects TRBV5-5 to TRBJ2-7; D call uncertain. Germline values: CDR1 SGHKS, CDR2 YYEKEE (reference sequence). The V gene lost 3 bases and the J gene lost 7 bases, with 14 bases spanning the gap. This CDR3 region has 13 residues.

This clonotype was observed once. The germline gene is not matched at one end of the junction; a read error may be the cause. This sequence joins TRBV6-5 and TRBJ2-2; D is perhaps TRBD1 or TRBD2 (6 bases each). Per germline, CDR1 MNHEY and CDR2 SVGAGI. CDR3 length equals 16 residues. The CDR3 nucleotides are TGTGCCAGCCACCCCGCCAGGGGATTCAACACCGGGGAGGTGTTTTTT. It translates to CASHPARGFNTGEVFF.

This rearrangement joins TRBV6-1 to TRBJ2-7; 10 bases align to TRBD2. This CDR3 comprises 15 residues. V was pared by 10 bases and J by 3 bases, with 12 bases of the junction left unmatched. The germline gives CDR1 MNHNS, CDR2 SASEGT. This CDR3 is CANSDILAGFYEQYF. The CDR3 nucleotides are TGTGCCAATAGTGACATACTAGCGGGATTCTACGAGCAGTACTTC.

With respect to this clonotype: A single base separates this from a much larger clone, so it may be a read error. The rearrangement uses TRBV12-3 or TRBV12-4 and TRBJ2-2; the D is unclear. CDR3 length: 14 residues. V was clipped by 7 bases and J by 5 bases, with 14 bases between them. CDR3 loop: CASTFLHPTGELFF. DNA for the CDR3: TGTGCCAGCACTTTTCTCCATCCTACCGGGGAGCTGTTTTTT.

This clonotype showed up just once. One end of the junction is discordant with germline, which a read error may explain. The chain links TRBV11-2 to TRBJ2-3; possibly TRBD2 for D (5 bases). CDR1 and CDR2 (germline): SGHAT, FQNNGV. The CDR3 consists of 15 residues. CDR3 DNA: TGTGGCAGCAGCTTAGCGAGTGGGAGTCCAGATACGCTGTATTTT. Translation gives CGSSLASGSPDTLYF.

The genes are TRBV5-6 and TRBJ2-1; weak D call: TRBD2 (6 bases). This CDR3 has 13 residues. Looked up from germline, CDR1 is SGHDT and CDR2 is YYEEEE. The V gene lost 4 bases and the J gene lost 7 bases, with 12 bases spanning the gap. CDR3 coding DNA: TGTGCCAGCAGCATCGGGACTCTAAATGAGCAGTTCTTC. It specifies CASSIGTLNEQFF.

This clonotype was seen only once. Compared with germline, one end of the junction differs, possibly owing to a read error. The chain links TRBV4-3 to TRBJ2-1; either TRBD1 or TRBD2 may fit D (5 bases each). The CDR3 has 15 residues. The V gene's germline CDR1 is LGHNA and CDR2 YSLEER. CDR3 sequence (DNA): TGTGCCAACAGCCGGACCGGGACCTTTGGCAATGAGCAGTTCTTC. It codes for CANSRTGTFGNEQFF.